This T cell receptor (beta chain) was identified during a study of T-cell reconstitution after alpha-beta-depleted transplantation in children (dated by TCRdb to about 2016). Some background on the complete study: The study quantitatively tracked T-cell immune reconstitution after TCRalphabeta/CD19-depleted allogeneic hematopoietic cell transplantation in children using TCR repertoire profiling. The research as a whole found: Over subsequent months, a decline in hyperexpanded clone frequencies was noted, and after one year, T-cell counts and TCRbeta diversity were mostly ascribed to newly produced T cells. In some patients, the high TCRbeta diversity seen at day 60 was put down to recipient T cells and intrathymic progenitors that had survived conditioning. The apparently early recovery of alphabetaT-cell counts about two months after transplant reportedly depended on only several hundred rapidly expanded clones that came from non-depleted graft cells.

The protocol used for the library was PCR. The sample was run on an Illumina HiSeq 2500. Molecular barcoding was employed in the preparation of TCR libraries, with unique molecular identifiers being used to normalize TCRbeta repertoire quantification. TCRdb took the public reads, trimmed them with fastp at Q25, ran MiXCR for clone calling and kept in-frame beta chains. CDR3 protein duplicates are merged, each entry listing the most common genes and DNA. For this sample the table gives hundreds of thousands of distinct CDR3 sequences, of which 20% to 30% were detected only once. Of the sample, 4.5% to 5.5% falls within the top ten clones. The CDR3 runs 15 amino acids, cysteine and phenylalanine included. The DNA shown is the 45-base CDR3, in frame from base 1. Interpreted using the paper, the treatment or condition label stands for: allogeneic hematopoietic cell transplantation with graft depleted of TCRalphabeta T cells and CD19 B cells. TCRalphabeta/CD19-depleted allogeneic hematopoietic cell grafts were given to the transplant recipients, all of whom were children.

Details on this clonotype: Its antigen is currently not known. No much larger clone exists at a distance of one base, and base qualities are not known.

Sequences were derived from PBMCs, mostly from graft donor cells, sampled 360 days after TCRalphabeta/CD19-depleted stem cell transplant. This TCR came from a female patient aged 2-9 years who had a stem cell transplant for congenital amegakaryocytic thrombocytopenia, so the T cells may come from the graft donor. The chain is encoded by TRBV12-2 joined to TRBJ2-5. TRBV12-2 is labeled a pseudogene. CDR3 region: CASRLAFEYQETQYF. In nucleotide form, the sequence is TGTGCAAGTCGCTTAGCTTTCGAGTACCAAGAGACCCAGTACTTC.